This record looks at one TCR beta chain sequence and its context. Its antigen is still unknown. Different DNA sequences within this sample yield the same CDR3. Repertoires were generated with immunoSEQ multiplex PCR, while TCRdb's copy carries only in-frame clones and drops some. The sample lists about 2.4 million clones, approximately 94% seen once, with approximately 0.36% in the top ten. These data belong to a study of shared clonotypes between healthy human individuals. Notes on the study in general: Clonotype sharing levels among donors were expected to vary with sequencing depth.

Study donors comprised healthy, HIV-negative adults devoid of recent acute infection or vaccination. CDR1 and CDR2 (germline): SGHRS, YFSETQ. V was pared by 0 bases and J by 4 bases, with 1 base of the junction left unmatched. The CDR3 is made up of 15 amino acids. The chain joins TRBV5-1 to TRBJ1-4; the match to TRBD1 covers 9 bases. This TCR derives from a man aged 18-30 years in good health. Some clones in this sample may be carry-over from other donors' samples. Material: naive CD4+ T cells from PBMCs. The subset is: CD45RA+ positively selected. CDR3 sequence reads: CASSLAGQGNEKLFF. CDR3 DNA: TGCGCCAGCAGCTTGGCGGGACAGGGTAATGAAAAACTGTTTTTT.